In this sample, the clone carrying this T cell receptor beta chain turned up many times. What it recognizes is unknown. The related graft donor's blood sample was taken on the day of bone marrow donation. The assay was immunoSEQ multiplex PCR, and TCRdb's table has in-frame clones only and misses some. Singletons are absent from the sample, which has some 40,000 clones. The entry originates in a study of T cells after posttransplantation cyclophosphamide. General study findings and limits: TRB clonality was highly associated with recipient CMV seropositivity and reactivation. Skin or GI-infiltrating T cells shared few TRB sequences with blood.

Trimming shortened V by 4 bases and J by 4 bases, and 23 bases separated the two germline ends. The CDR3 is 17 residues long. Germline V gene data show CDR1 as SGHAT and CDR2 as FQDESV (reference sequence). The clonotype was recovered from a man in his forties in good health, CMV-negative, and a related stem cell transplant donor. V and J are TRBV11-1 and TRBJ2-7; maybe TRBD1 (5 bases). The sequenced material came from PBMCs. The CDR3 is CASSSPLPRTPPYEQYV. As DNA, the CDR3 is TGTGCCAGCAGCTCACCATTACCCCGGACACCCCCTTACGAGCAGTACGTC.